This T cell receptor beta chain came from a study of blood T cell repertoires in COVID-19. Looking at the study overall: Specimens from acute and convalescent COVID-19 originated in the United States, Italy and Spain. Sources were T cells, B-cell-depleted T cells, or PBMCs; the material itself was cDNA or gDNA.

In the authors' workflow: Estimation of nucleated cell counts was performed using reference gene primer amplification. Libraries were prepared by immunoSEQ multiplex PCR; TCRdb keeps only in-frame clonotypes and omits some of them. For V, J and clone size, that table is used; D and trimming come from the DNA. This table holds 150,000 to 200,000 clones, approximately 83% found once. Per the germline V gene, CDR1 is MNHEY and CDR2 is SVGAGI. The length of the CDR3 is 15 residues. Trimming took 7 bases from V and 0 from J, leaving 10 bases between them. The receptor was derived from a man in his sixties or seventies with active or convalescent COVID-19. Sequenced material: peripheral blood. The V and J genes are TRBV6-5 and TRBJ1-6; D unclear. The CDR3 region has the DNA TGTGCCAGCAATTTACTTAGCTCCTATAATTCACCCCTCCACTTT. Its protein product is CASNLLSSYNSPLHF.